This T cell receptor (beta chain) appears in the sequencing data of a study of T-cell reconstitution after alpha-beta-depleted transplantation in children. The CDR3 is 15 amino acids. With V trimmed by 5 bases and J by 1 base, 5 bases remained unmatched. CDR1 and CDR2 (germline): SEHNR, FQNEAQ (reference sequence). A library of TCRbeta sequences, prepared with unique molecular identifiers, was generated. A single record per CDR3 protein comes from TCRdb applying MiXCR to the PCR reads. The sample lists about 500,000 distinct CDR3 sequences; over 25% were seen once. The sample holds a few counts of this clonotype.

Sequences were derived from PBMCs from the stem cell graft donor, sampled from the stem cell graft. V and J are TRBV7-9 and TRBJ2-5, with TRBD1 identical over 9 bases. The sequence came from a human donor who donated a stem cell graft to a child with aplastic anemia. The CDR3 here is CASSPGQGSQETQYF. The CDR3 nucleotides read TGTGCCAGCAGCCCAGGACAGGGGAGCCAAGAGACCCAGTACTTC.